This T cell receptor (beta chain) was found in a study of cytomegalovirus exposure and HLA in healthy donors. Primers for the PCR totalled 60 Vbeta and 13 Jbeta. TCRdb keeps only in-frame clones here, not all; method: immunoSEQ multiplex PCR. The sample yields roughly 160,000 clones, approximately 77% seen once. Remarks on this clone: Its antigen is undetermined.

Study observations and caveats: Cytomegalovirus status was reportedly diagnosed by the classifier with high specificity and sensitivity. The authors later found most CMV-associated TCR beta chains appeared HLA-restricted.

The germline V gene encodes CDR1 LNHNV and CDR2 YYDKDF (reference sequence). The V segment lost 3 bases and the J segment 4 bases; nucleotides outside the gene matches: 4. This CDR3 has 14 residues. The source of this sequence is a man aged 50-59 years in good health and CMV-seropositive. The chain carries TRBV15 and TRBJ1-2; the match to TRBD1 covers 8 bases. The sample comprised PBMCs. CDR3 amino acids: CATSRPGGPYGYTF. In DNA, the CDR3 is TGTGCCACCAGCAGGCCAGGGGGCCCCTATGGCTACACCTTC. Looking up the rest from reference TRBV15 and TRBJ1-2 gives the full variable domain: DAMVIQNPRYQVTQFGKPVTLSCSQTLNHNVMYWYQQKSSQAPKLLFHYYDKDFNNEADTPDNFQSRRPNTSFCFLDIRSPGLGDTAMYLCATSRPGGPYGYTFGSGTRLTVV.